This T cell receptor beta chain was found in a study of blood T cell repertoires in COVID-19. Sequencing used immunoSEQ multiplex PCR; TCRdb keeps in-frame clones, though not all of them. The table shows tens of thousands of clones, with more than 80% occurring only once. Per the germline V gene, CDR1 is SGHNT and CDR2 is YYREEE (reference sequence). The CDR3 length is 13 residues. V was clipped by 4 bases and J by 6 bases; unmatched bases: 4. The chain couples TRBV5-4 to TRBJ2-3; 8 bases map to TRBD2. The receptor comes from a man aged 25-40 years with acute or convalescent COVID-19. Sample: peripheral blood. The CDR3 coding sequence is TGTGCCAGCAGCGCGCGACTAGCGGATACGCAGTATTTT. Encoded protein: CASSARLADTQYF.